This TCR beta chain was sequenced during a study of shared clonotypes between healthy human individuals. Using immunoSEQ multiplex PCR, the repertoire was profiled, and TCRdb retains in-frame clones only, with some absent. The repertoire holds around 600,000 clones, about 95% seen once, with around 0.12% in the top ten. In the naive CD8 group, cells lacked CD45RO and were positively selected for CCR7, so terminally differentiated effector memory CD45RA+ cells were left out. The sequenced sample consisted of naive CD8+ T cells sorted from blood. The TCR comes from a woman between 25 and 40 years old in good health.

CDR3: CATSSLTTGRGEQYF. The CDR3 DNA reads as TGTGCCACCAGCAGCCTTACAACCGGAAGGGGAGAGCAGTACTTC. This chain links TRBV15 with TRBJ2-5, with D perhaps being TRBD1 or TRBD2 (5 bases each). The CDR3 spans 15 residues. The V end was cut by 3 bases, the J end by 11 bases, with 22 bases between. Germline V gene lookup returns CDR1 LNHNV and CDR2 YYDKDF (reference sequence).